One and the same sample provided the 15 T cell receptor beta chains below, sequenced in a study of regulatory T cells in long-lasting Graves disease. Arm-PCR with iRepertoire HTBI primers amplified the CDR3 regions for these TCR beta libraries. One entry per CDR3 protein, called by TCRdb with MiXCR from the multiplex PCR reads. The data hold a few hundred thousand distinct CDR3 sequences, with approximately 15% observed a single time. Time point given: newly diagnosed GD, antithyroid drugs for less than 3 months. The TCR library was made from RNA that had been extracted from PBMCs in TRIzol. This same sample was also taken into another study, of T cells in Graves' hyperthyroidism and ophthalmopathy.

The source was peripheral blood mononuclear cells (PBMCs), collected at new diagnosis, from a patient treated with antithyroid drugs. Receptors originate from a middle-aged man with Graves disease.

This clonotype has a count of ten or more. The CDR3 region has the DNA TGTGCCAGCAGTTTGCACTCTGGGGCCAACGTCCTGACTTTC. Encoded protein: CASSLHSGANVLTF. The V and J genes are TRBV12-3 or TRBV12-4 and TRBJ2-6; unclear D gene. There are 14 residues in the CDR3. V was trimmed by 3 bases and J by 0 bases, leaving 3 bases between them.

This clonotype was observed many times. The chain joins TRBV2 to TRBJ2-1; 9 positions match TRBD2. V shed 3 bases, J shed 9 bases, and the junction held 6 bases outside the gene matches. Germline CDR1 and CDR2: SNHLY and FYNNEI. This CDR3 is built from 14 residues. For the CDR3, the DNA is TGTGCCAGCAGTGACGGCGGGGGGGCATTTGAGCAGTTCTTC. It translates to CASSDGGGAFEQFF.

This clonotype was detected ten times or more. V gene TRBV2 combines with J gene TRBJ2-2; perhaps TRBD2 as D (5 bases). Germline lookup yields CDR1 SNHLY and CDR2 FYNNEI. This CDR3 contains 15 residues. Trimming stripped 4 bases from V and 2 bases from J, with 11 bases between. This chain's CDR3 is CASSGFEGNTGELFF. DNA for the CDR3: TGTGCCAGCAGTGGATTTGAGGGTAACACCGGGGAGCTGTTTTTT.

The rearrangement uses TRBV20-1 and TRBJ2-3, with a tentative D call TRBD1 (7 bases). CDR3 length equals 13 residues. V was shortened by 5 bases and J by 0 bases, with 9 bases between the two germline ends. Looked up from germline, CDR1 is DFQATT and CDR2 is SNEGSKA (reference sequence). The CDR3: CSAAGQSTDTQYF. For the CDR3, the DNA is TGCAGTGCTGCGGGACAGAGCACAGATACGCAGTATTTT.

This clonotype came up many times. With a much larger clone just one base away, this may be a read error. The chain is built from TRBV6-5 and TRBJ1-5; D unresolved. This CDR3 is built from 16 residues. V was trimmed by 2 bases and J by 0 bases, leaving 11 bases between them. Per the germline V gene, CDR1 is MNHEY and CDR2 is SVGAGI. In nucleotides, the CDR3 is TGTGCCAGCAGTTACCCCGGTGGAGATAGCAATCAGCCCCAGCATTTT. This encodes CASSYPGGDSNQPQHF.

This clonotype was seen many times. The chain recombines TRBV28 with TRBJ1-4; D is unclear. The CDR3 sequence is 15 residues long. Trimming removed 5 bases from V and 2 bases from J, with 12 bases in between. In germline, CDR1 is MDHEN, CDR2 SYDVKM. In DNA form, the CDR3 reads TGTGCCAGCAGTGGTCTGGGGTATACTAATGAAAAACTGTTTTTT. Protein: CASSGLGYTNEKLFF.

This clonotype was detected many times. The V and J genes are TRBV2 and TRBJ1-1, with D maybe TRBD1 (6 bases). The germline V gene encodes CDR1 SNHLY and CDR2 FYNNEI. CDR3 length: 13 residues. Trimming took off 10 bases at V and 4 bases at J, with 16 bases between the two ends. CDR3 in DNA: TGTGCCACGCTACAGGGTAGGAGCACTGAAGCTTTCTTT. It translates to CATLQGRSTEAFF.

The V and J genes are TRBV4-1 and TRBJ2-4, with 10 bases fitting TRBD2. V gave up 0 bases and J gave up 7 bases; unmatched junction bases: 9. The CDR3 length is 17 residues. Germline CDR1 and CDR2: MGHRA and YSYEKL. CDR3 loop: CASSQESSGSFRNIQYF. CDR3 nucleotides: TGCGCCAGCAGCCAAGAGTCTAGCGGGAGCTTTCGGAACATTCAGTACTTC.

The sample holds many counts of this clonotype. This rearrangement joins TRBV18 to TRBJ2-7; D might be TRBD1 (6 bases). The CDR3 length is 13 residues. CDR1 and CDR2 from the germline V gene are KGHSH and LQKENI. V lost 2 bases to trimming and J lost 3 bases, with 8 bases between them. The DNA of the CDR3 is TGTGCCAGCTCACCAAGGACAGACTACGAGCAGTACTTC. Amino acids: CASSPRTDYEQYF.

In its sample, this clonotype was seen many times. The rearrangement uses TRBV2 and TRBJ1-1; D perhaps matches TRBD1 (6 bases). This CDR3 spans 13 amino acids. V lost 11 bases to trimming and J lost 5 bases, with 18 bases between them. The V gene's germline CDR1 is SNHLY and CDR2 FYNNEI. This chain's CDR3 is CARIDRLGTEAFF. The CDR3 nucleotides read TGTGCCCGAATTGACAGGCTGGGGACTGAAGCTTTCTTT.

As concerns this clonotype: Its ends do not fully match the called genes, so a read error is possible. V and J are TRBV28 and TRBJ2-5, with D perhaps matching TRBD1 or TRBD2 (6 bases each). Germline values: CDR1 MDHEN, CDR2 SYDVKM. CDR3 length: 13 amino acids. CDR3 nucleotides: TGTGCCAGCGGTTTAGGGGGGAGGGAGACCCAGTACTTC. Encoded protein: CASGLGGRETQYF.

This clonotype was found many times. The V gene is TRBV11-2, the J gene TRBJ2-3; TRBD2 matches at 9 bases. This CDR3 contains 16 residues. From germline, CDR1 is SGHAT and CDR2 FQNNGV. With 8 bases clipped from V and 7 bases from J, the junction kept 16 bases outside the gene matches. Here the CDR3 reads CASVSLLRGGRNTQYF. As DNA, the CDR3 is TGTGCCAGCGTATCACTGTTGCGGGGGGGCCGAAATACGCAGTATTTT.

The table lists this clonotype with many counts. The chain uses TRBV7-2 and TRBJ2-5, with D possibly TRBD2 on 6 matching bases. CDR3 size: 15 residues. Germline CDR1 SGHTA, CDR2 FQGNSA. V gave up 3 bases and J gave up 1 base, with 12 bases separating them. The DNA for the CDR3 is TGTGCCAGCAGCTTCGGGACTTCCCTCCAAGAGACCCAGTACTTC. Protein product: CASSFGTSLQETQYF.

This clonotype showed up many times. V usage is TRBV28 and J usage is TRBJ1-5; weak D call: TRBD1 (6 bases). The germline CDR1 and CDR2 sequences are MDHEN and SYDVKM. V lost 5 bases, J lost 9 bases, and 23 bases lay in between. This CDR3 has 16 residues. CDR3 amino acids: CASSISQGGGGRPQHF. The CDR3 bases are TGTGCCAGCAGTATCTCACAGGGTGGGGGGGGAAGGCCCCAGCATTTT.

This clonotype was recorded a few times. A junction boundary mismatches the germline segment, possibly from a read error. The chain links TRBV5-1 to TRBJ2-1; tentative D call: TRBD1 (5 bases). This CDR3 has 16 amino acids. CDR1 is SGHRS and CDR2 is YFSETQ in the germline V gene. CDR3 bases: TGCGCCAGCAGCTTGTTAGGGGCCGGGTCCTACAATGAGCGGTTCTTC. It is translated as CASSLLGAGSYNERFF.